Sequencing of this T cell receptor (beta chain) was carried out in a study of response to subunit inactivated influenza vaccine. TCRdb reprocessed the RT-PCR reads via MiXCR and lists one record per CDR3 protein. Of fewer than 600,000 distinct CDR3 sequences listed, approximately 7.2% are singletons. V trimming: 6 bases; J trimming: 4 bases; junction bases outside the gene matches: 7. The CDR3 length is 14 residues. Study conclusions and caveats: It was suggested by the authors that few new T cells are recruited by each seasonal influenza vaccination.

Note on this clonotype: The antigen remains undetermined.

The TCR was taken from a man aged 45 to 75 who received an inactivated influenza vaccine. This chain uses TRBV12-3 or TRBV12-4 with TRBJ1-1; 8 bases agree with TRBD1. The sequences come from PBMCs from blood, collected less than 30 months after vaccination. The CDR3 loop is CASRYGQGSTEAFF. The CDR3 DNA reads TGTGCCAGCAGGTATGGACAGGGAAGCACTGAAGCTTTCTTT.